The 29 T cell receptor beta chains listed next were all sequenced from one sample in a study of beta chain features in type 1 diabetes. Study conclusions and caveats: Researchers report that Type 1 diabetes patients had moderately but significantly shorter TCRB CDR3s across all four CD4+ subsets.

Since all of the isolated RNA was reverse transcribed, expressed TCRB transcripts were what got sequenced. Assay: immunoSEQ multiplex PCR; the TCRdb copy retains only in-frame clones and omits some. The table records more than 550,000 clones, 11% to 15% of them present only once. No antigen is known for these receptors. Sequenced sample: naive CD4+ T cells from blood. The receptors were gathered from a man aged 18 to 35 with type 1 diabetes.

The chain couples TRBV29-1 to TRBJ1-3, with D possibly TRBD1 on 6 matching bases. The CDR3 loop spans 13 amino acids. The ends were cut back, 3 bases at V and 4 bases at J, with 10 bases in the middle. Germline V gene lookup returns CDR1 SQVTM and CDR2 ANQGSEA. CDR3 nucleotide sequence: TGCAGCGTTGATGGGGGCGGAGGAAACACCATATATTTT. Residues: CSVDGGGGNTIYF.

The rearrangement joins TRBV11-3 to TRBJ2-7, with 8 nucleotides matching TRBD1. The germline V gene has CDR1 SGHNT and CDR2 YENEEA. This CDR3 has 13 amino acids. The V gene end was trimmed by 5 bases and the J gene end by 5 bases; junction bases not matched to a gene: 5. The CDR3 DNA follows: TGTGCCAGCAGCCGGACAGGGCGCAACGAGCAGTACTTC. Its protein product is CASSRTGRNEQYF.

This clone has only a few counts. The rearrangement links TRBV21-1 to TRBJ1-1. TRBV21-1 is a pseudogene segment. CDR3 length: 15 amino acids. The CDR3 nucleotides read TGTGCCAGCAGCAATATTCGGGGTCCGGACACTGAAGCTTTCTTT. Amino acids: CASSNIRGPDTEAFF.

This clone was counted a few times. V gene TRBV5-6 combines with J gene TRBJ2-1, with 10 bases aligning to TRBD1. Germline CDR1 reads SGHDT; CDR2 reads YYEEEE. V lost 4 bases, J lost 12 bases, and 16 bases stayed unmatched. The CDR3 is 16 residues long. The CDR3 loop is CASSLIGDRGPSGQFF. In DNA, the CDR3 is TGTGCCAGCAGCCTCATCGGGGACAGGGGACCTTCTGGGCAGTTCTTC. The whole variable domain, filled in from reference TRBV5-6 and TRBJ2-1, reads DAGVTQSPTHLIKTRGQQVTLRCSPKSGHDTVSWYQQALGQGPQFIFQYYEEEERQRGNFPDRFSGHQFPNYSSELNVNALLLGDSALYLCASSLIGDRGPSGQFFGPGTRLTVL.

This clone was seen only a few times. V usage is TRBV28 and J usage is TRBJ1-1, with TRBD1 matching 7 bases. The length of the CDR3 is 13 residues. With 3 bases clipped from V and 4 bases from J, the junction kept 2 bases outside the gene matches. Germline-derived CDR1 and CDR2 are MDHEN and SYDVKM. CDR3 bases: TGTGCCAGCAGTTTGACAGGGACCACTGAAGCTTTCTTT. It codes for CASSLTGTTEAFF.

The chain uses TRBV7-2 and TRBJ1-1; D is perhaps TRBD1 (5 bases). Germline CDR1 SGHTA, CDR2 FQGNSA. V was pared by 5 bases and J by 4 bases, with 11 bases between. The CDR3 totals 13 residues. The CDR3 is CASSRVGGTEAFF. In nucleotides, the CDR3 is TGTGCCAGCAGCCGGGTTGGGGGCACTGAAGCTTTCTTT.

The sample holds a few counts of this clone. CDR3 sequence reads: CASSRMGLNTEAFF. The CDR3 nucleotides are TGCGCCAGCAGCCGGATGGGACTTAACACTGAAGCTTTCTTT. The genes are TRBV4-1 and TRBJ1-1; TRBD1 might be the D (5 bases). Germline CDR1 MGHRA, CDR2 YSYEKL. The CDR3 spans 14 residues. V was shortened by 4 bases and J by 2 bases, with 11 bases between the two germline ends.

This clone has a handful of counts. J is TRBJ1-2 and V is TRBV4-3; weak D call: TRBD1 (5 bases). Germline loops: CDR1 LGHNA, CDR2 YSLEER. This CDR3 has 15 residues. V was clipped by 2 bases and J by 0 bases, with 10 bases between them. The CDR3 DNA follows: TGCGCCAGCAGCCAACGAGACAGCCCTAACTATGGCTACACCTTC. Its translation: CASSQRDSPNYGYTF.

This clone was detected only a few times. The chain employs TRBV7-2 and TRBJ2-5; TRBD2 is a possible D gene (6 bases). Germline assignment: CDR1 SGHTA and CDR2 FQGNSA. The CDR3 extends over 15 amino acids. Deletions cut 4 bases from V and 4 bases from J, with 16 bases between. The CDR3 here is CASSSRTTRGETQYF. The CDR3 nucleotides read TGTGCCAGCAGCTCAAGGACTACACGGGGAGAGACCCAGTACTTC.

Only a few counts were recorded for this clone. Additional DNA sequences in this sample encode the identical CDR3. The chain has TRBV7-2 and TRBJ2-3; D could derive from TRBD1 or TRBD2 (5 bases each). The ends were cut back, 0 bases at V and 2 bases at J, with 6 bases in the middle. Germline V gene sequence: CDR1 SGHTA, CDR2 FQGNSA. This CDR3 contains 14 residues. CDR3 protein: CASSLAGVTDTQYF. The DNA for the CDR3 is TGTGCCAGCAGCTTAGCGGGGGTCACAGATACGCAGTATTTT.

In this sample, this clone turned up a few times. This chain joins TRBV4-3 and TRBJ1-1; a possible D gene is TRBD1 (5 bases). The CDR3 contains 17 residues. Per the germline V gene, CDR1 is LGHNA and CDR2 is YSLEER. V lost 0 bases, J lost 1 base, and 15 bases lay in between. CDR3 nucleotides: TGCGCCAGCAGCCAAGATCCGGTCGGGGGGAGGAACACTGAAGCTTTCTTT. This sequence encodes CASSQDPVGGRNTEAFF.

The chain recombines TRBV23-1 with TRBJ2-5, with a possible D match to TRBD1 (5 bases). The DNA end is more similar to TRBJ2-7, so the J call may be wrong. TRBV23-1 is classed as an ORF, of uncertain function. CDR3 size: 17 residues. In DNA, the CDR3 is TGCGCCAGCAGTCAACCGACATTCGGACATAGCTCCTACGAGCAGTACTTC. Translating it yields CASSQPTFGHSSYEQYF.

The rearrangement joins TRBV2 to TRBJ2-3, with 13 positions matching TRBD2. The CDR3 loop spans 16 amino acids. Germline values: CDR1 SNHLY, CDR2 FYNNEI. The J segment lost 4 bases and the V segment lost 4 bases, leaving 5 bases of the junction unmatched. The CDR3: CASSGGLAGTADTQYF. In DNA, the CDR3 is TGTGCCAGCAGTGGGGGACTAGCGGGGACCGCAGATACGCAGTATTTT.

This clone was picked up a small number of times. CDR3 nucleotide sequence: TGTGCCAGCAGTTTGTTTCACAGCTACGAGCAGTACTTC. Protein sequence: CASSLFHSYEQYF. The chain combines TRBV28 with TRBJ2-7; D gene uncertain. Germline loops: CDR1 MDHEN, CDR2 SYDVKM. CDR3 length: 13 residues. V was clipped by 3 bases and J by 3 bases, with 9 bases between them.

The V call is TRBV11-1, the J call TRBJ2-7, with a possible D match to TRBD2 (5 bases). Germline-derived CDR1 and CDR2 are SGHAT and FQDESV (reference sequence). This CDR3 has 12 residues. Trimming shortened V by 4 bases and J by 4 bases, and 8 bases separated the two germline ends. The CDR3 reads CASSSQRYEQYF. CDR3 coding DNA: TGTGCCAGCAGCTCCCAGCGGTACGAGCAGTACTTC.

J is TRBJ2-2 and V is TRBV7-2; D is perhaps TRBD2 (6 bases). V dropped 3 bases and J dropped 5 bases, with 16 bases sitting between them. From germline, CDR1 is SGHTA and CDR2 FQGNSA. The CDR3 runs 16 residues. The DNA of the CDR3 is TGTGCCAGCAGCTTTGGGAATAGCGGAATGACCGGGGAGCTGTTTTTT. Amino acids: CASSFGNSGMTGELFF.

V gene TRBV7-2 combines with J gene TRBJ2-3, with 7 bases that match TRBD2. Germline values: CDR1 SGHTA, CDR2 FQGNSA. This CDR3 has 14 residues. V shed 4 bases, J shed 1 base, and the junction held 2 bases outside the gene matches. The CDR3 reads CASSYAGGTDTQYF. The DNA of the CDR3 is TGTGCCAGCAGCTATGCGGGGGGCACAGATACGCAGTATTTT.

In DNA form, the CDR3 reads TGTGCCAGCAGCTCCGGGATGAACGAGCAGTACTTC. Translation gives CASSSGMNEQYF. The chain carries TRBV7-2 and TRBJ2-7, with D perhaps matching TRBD2 (5 bases). Germline values: CDR1 SGHTA, CDR2 FQGNSA. V lost 4 bases and J lost 5, with 9 bases in between. This CDR3 spans 12 amino acids.

Of note for this clone: The sample carries other DNA sequences with the same CDR3. The V gene is TRBV11-2, the J gene TRBJ2-1, with a weak D call TRBD2 (6 bases). V was cut by 3 bases and J by 7 bases, with 7 bases left in between. Germline V gene data show CDR1 as SGHAT and CDR2 as FQNNGV. The CDR3 is 12 residues long. The CDR3 sequence: CASSLTRNEQFF. The CDR3 DNA reads TGTGCCAGCAGCTTGACTAGAAATGAGCAGTTCTTC.

The chain joins TRBV25-1 to TRBJ2-1; 10 nucleotides line up with TRBD2. V gave up 3 bases and J gave up 3 bases; unmatched junction bases: 5. The CDR3 runs 16 residues. Germline CDR1 MGHDK, CDR2 SYGVNS. CDR3 sequence (DNA): TGTGCCAGCAGTGACCCCACTAGCGGGAACTACAATGAGCAGTTCTTC. This sequence encodes CASSDPTSGNYNEQFF.

This clone appeared a few times. The chain joins TRBV11-2 to TRBJ1-1, with D possibly matching TRBD1 (6 bases). The CDR3 sequence is 16 residues long. Trimming shortened V by 0 bases and J by 1 base, and 12 bases separated the two germline ends. The germline V gene has CDR1 SGHAT and CDR2 FQNNGV. The CDR3 is CASSLDPETGNTEAFF. The CDR3 region has the DNA TGTGCCAGCAGCTTAGATCCCGAGACAGGGAACACTGAAGCTTTCTTT.

V usage is TRBV7-9 and J usage is TRBJ2-1, with 8 bases matching TRBD2. Trimming cost V 5 bases and J 7 bases; bases outside gene matches: 19. The CDR3 runs 18 residues. Germline values: CDR1 SEHNR, CDR2 FQNEAQ (reference sequence). The CDR3 DNA reads TGTGCCAGCAGCCAATCTCGGGTCCGGGGGGGACCGTCAAATGAGCAGTTCTTC. Protein product: CASSQSRVRGGPSNEQFF.

DNA of the CDR3: TGTGCCAGCAGCTCCCCCGGGACTAGCGGAGGCAACACCTACGAGCAGTACTTC. This encodes CASSSPGTSGGNTYEQYF. J is TRBJ2-7 and V is TRBV5-4; 11 bases are shared with TRBD2. The CDR3 loop spans 18 amino acids. CDR1 is SGHNT and CDR2 is YYREEE in the germline V gene (reference sequence). The V gene end was trimmed by 3 bases and the J gene end by 2 bases; junction bases not matched to a gene: 13. The variable domain in full, with the rest retrieved from reference TRBV5-4 and TRBJ2-7, is ETGVTQSPTHLIKTRGQQVTLRCSSQSGHNTVSWYQQALGQGPQFIFQYYREEENGRGNFPPRFSGLQFPNYSSELNVNALELDDSALYLCASSSPGTSGGNTYEQYFGPGTRLTVT.

V usage is TRBV2 and J usage is TRBJ2-7; the D gene could be TRBD1 or TRBD2 (5 bases each). The CDR3 spans 14 residues. V dropped 6 bases and J dropped 1 base, with 13 bases sitting between them. Germline CDR1 is SNHLY and CDR2 is FYNNEI. CDR3 sequence: CASRQRGESYEQYF. Here the CDR3 DNA reads TGTGCCAGCAGACAGAGGGGTGAGTCCTACGAGCAGTACTTC.

The V gene is TRBV5-1, the J gene TRBJ2-6, with D uncertain. V was shortened by 6 bases and J by 0 bases, with 4 bases between the two germline ends. Germline V gene sequence: CDR1 SGHRS, CDR2 YFSETQ. There are 13 residues in the CDR3. The CDR3 sequence is CASNFSGANVLTF. For the CDR3, the DNA is TGCGCCAGCAACTTCTCTGGGGCCAACGTCCTGACTTTC.

This clone was seen more than once but under ten times. This chain joins TRBV4-3 and TRBJ2-1, with D hard to call. This CDR3 has 15 residues. Per the germline V gene, CDR1 is LGHNA and CDR2 is YSLEER. Trimming pared 2 bases from V and 5 bases from J, leaving 13 bases between. The chain's CDR3 is CASSQLPPSNNEQFF. The DNA for the CDR3 is TGCGCCAGCAGCCAACTCCCCCCATCGAACAATGAGCAGTTCTTC.

The rearrangement joins TRBV29-1 to TRBJ2-1; D perhaps matches TRBD1 (5 bases). The CDR3 has 14 residues. Germline-derived CDR1 and CDR2 are SQVTM and ANQGSEA. V lost 5 bases and J 0 bases, leaving 11 bases between the germline ends. The CDR3 here is CSVSGFLSYNEQFF. As DNA, the CDR3 is TGCAGCGTTTCAGGGTTTCTCTCCTACAATGAGCAGTTCTTC.

The J gene is TRBJ1-1, the V gene TRBV6-4, with unresolved D. The ends were cut back, 5 bases at V and 4 bases at J, with 11 bases in the middle. Per the germline V gene, CDR1 is MRHNA and CDR2 is SNTAGT. The CDR3 length is 13 residues. The CDR3 bases are TGTGCCAGCAGTCCGGCGGGCGGCACTGAAGCTTTCTTT. The encoded protein is CASSPAGGTEAFF.

J is TRBJ1-5 and V is TRBV5-1; weak D call: TRBD1 (5 bases). Germline CDR1 and CDR2: SGHRS and YFSETQ. The CDR3 is 14 residues long. V gave up 0 bases and J gave up 5 bases, with 9 bases separating them. CDR3 nucleotides: TGCGCCAGCAGCTTGGGGGCAGGGTATCAGCCCCAGCATTTT. This encodes CASSLGAGYQPQHF.